The present T cell receptor beta chain was sequenced within a study of blood T cell repertoires in COVID-19. The germline V gene has CDR1 LGHDT and CDR2 YNNKEL (reference sequence). There are 14 residues in the CDR3. With 1 base clipped from V and 7 bases from J, the junction kept 4 bases outside the gene matches. Method: immunoSEQ multiplex PCR; TCRdb's copy keeps in-frame clones and lacks some. The repertoire holds around 250,000 clones, with approximately 89% as singletons. Cohorts were based on clinical histories the participants reported. The rearrangement joins TRBV3-1 (or the pseudogene TRBV3-2) to TRBJ1-5; TRBD1 aligns across 7 bases. The specimen was PBMCs or T cells enriched from blood (not recorded which). This receptor was obtained from a woman aged 40-49 years who had been exposed to COVID-19. The CDR3: CASSQGQGGQPQHF. The CDR3 nucleotides read TGTGCCAGCAGCCAAGGACAGGGAGGCCAGCCCCAGCATTTT.